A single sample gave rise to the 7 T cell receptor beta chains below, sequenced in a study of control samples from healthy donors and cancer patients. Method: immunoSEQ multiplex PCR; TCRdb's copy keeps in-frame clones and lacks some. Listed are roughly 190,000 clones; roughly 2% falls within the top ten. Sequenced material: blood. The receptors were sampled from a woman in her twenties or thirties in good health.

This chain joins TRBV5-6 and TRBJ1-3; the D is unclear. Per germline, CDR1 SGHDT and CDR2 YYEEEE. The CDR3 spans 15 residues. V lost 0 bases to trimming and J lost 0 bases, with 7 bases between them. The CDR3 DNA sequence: TGTGCCAGCAGCTTGGCGGCGAGCTCTGGAAACACCATATATTTT. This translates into CASSLAASSGNTIYF.

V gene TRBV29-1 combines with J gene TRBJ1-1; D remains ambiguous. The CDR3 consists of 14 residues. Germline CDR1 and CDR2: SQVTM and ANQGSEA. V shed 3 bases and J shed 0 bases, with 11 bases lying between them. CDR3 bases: TGCAGCGTTGACATAGGGTTATTGAACACTGAAGCTTTCTTT. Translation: CSVDIGLLNTEAFF.

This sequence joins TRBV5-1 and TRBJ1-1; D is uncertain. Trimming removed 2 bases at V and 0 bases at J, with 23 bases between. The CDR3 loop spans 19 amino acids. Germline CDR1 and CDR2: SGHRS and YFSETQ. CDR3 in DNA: TGCGCCAGCAGCTTAGGTTCCTCCGTAAGGCGCATAATGAACACTGAAGCTTTCTTT. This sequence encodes CASSLGSSVRRIMNTEAFF.

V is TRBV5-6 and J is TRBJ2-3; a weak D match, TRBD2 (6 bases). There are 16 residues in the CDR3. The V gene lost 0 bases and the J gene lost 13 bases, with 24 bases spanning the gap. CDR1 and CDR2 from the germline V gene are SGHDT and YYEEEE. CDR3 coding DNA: TGTGCCAGCAGCTTGGGACCGCCGCGGGGTGTCCTCCGGGAGTATTTT. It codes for CASSLGPPRGVLREYF. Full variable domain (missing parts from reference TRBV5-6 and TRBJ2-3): DAGVTQSPTHLIKTRGQQVTLRCSPKSGHDTVSWYQQALGQGPQFIFQYYEEEERQRGNFPDRFSGHQFPNYSSELNVNALLLGDSALYLCASSLGPPRGVLREYFGPGTRLTVL.

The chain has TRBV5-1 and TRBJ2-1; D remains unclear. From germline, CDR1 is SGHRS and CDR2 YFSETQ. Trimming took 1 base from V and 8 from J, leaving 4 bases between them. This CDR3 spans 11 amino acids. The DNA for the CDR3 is TGCGCCAGCAGCTTGTGGGATGAGCAGTTCTTC. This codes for CASSLWDEQFF.

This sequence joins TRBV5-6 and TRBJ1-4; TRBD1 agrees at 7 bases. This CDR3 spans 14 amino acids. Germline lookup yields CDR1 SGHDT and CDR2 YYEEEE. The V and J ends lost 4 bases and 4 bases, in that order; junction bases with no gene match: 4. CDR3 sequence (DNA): TGTGCCAGCAGCGGGACAGCCCTTAATGAAAAACTGTTTTTT. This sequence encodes CASSGTALNEKLFF.

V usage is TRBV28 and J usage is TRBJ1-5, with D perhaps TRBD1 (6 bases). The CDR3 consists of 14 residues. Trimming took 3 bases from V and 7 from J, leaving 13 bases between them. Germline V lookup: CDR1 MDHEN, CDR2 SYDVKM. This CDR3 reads CASSFGQGMQPQHF. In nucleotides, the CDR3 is TGTGCCAGCAGTTTTGGGCAGGGGATGCAGCCCCAGCATTTT.